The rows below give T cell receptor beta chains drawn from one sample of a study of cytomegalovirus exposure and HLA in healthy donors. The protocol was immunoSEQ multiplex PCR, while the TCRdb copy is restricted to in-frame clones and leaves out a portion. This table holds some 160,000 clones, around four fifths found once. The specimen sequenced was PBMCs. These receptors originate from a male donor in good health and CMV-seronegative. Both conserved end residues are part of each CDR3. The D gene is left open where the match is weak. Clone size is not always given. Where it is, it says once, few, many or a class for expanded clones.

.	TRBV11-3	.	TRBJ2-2	CASSLYWGDTGELFF	TGTGCCAGCAGCTTATATTGGGGGGACACCGGGGAGCTGTTTTTT
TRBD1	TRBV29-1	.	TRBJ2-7	CSARFTGVEQYF	TGCAGCGCCCGATTCACAGGGGTCGAGCAGTACTTC
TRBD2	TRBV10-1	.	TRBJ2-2	CASSLAGVDTGELFF	TGCGCCAGCAGCCTAGCGGGAGTAGATACCGGGGAGCTGTTTTTT
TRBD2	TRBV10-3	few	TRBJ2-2	CAIRQTSAAGELFF	TGTGCCATCAGGCAGACTAGCGCGGCCGGGGAGCTGTTTTTT
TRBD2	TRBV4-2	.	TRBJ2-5	CASSQSWGGRAEETQYF	TGTGCCAGCAGCCAGAGCTGGGGCGGGAGGGCCGAAGAGACCCAGTACTTC
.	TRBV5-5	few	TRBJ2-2	CASRPGSVTGELFF	TGTGCCAGCAGGCCCGGGTCTGTCACCGGGGAGCTGTTTTTT
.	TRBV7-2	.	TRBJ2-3	CASSPTGQRTDTQYF	TGTGCCAGCAGCCCTACGGGTCAGCGCACAGATACGCAGTATTTT
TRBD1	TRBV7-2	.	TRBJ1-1	CASSSQGGITEAFF	TGTGCCAGCAGCTCCCAGGGGGGAATCACTGAAGCTTTCTTT
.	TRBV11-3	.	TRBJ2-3	CASSPRHPSTDTQYF	TGTGCCAGCAGCCCCCGACACCCCAGCACAGATACGCAGTATTTT
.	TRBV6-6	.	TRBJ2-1	CASSRAGAEDNEQFF	TGTGCCAGCAGTAGGGCGGGGGCAGAGGACAATGAGCAGTTCTTC
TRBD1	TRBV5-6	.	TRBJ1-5	CASSLRFGPGGSGQPQHF	TGTGCCAGCAGCTTGAGGTTCGGCCCAGGGGGCTCAGGTCAGCCCCAGCATTTT
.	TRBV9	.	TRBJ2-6	CASSLGTGSGANVLTF	TGTGCCAGCAGCCTGGGTACGGGATCTGGGGCCAACGTCCTGACTTTC
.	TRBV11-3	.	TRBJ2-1	CASSLYGNEQFF	TGTGCCAGCAGCTTATACGGCAATGAGCAGTTCTTC
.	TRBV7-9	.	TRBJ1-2	CASSHEDSQGVNTF	TGTGCCAGCAGCCACGAGGACAGCCAAGGTGTAAACACCTTC
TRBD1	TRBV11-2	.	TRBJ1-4	CASSHRGTNEKLFF	TGTGCCAGCAGCCACAGGGGGACTAATGAAAAACTGTTTTTT
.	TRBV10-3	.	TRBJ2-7	CAISESNSNGEQYF	TGTGCCATCAGTGAGTCGAATAGTAACGGCGAGCAGTACTTC
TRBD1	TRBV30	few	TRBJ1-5	CAWSGTGDGQPQHF	TGTGCCTGGTCCGGGACAGGGGACGGTCAGCCCCAGCATTTT
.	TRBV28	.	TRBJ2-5	CASSLPPLTGSRRETQYF	TGTGCCAGCAGCCTCCCCCCCCTTACAGGGTCCCGCCGGGAGACCCAGTACTTC
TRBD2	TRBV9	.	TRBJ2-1	CASSVGTSGIDEQFF	TGTGCCAGCAGCGTTGGGACTAGCGGGATCGATGAGCAGTTCTTC
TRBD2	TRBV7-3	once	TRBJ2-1	CASSPQRGSYNEQFF	TGTGCCAGCAGCCCCCAGCGGGGCTCCTACAATGAGCAGTTCTTC
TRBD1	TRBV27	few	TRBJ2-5	CASSLGTGWGETQYF	TGTGCCAGCAGTTTGGGGACAGGGTGGGGTGAGACCCAGTACTTC
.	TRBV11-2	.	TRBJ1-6	CASTTSGGRSNTLHF	TGTGCCAGCACTACGTCAGGTGGCAGGTCGAATACCCTCCACTTT
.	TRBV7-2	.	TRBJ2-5	CASSLGGRGETQYF	TGTGCCAGCAGCTTAGGGGGTAGAGGGGAGACCCAGTACTTC
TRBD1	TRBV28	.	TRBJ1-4	CASSLLGQGLSWLFF	TGTGCCAGCAGTCTCTTGGGACAGGGCCTTAGTTGGCTGTTTTTT
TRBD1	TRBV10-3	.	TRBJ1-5	CAISESGGYQPQHF	TGTGCCATCAGTGAATCAGGGGGTTATCAGCCCCAGCATTTT
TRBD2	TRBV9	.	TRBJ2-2	CASSVQTSAGELFF	TGTGCCAGCAGCGTCCAGACTAGCGCCGGGGAGCTGTTTTTT
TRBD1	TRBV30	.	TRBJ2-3	CAWNPTGGLTDTQYF	TGTGCCTGGAACCCGACAGGGGGCCTTACAGATACGCAGTATTTT
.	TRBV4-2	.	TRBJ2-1	CASSQVLAGEQFF	TGTGCCAGCAGCCAAGTACTAGCCGGTGAGCAGTTCTTC
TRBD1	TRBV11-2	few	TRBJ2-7	CASSWGQGYEQYF	TGTGCCAGCAGCTGGGGACAGGGCTACGAGCAGTACTTC
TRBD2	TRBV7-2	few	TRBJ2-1	CASSLAGTSAYNEQFF	TGTGCCAGCAGCTTAGCAGGGACTAGCGCCTACAATGAGCAGTTCTTC
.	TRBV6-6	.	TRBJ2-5	CASSNSYQETQYF	TGTGCCAGCAGTAACAGTTACCAAGAGACCCAGTACTTC
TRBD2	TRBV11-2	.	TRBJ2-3	CASSLGLAGVTDTQYF	TGTGCCAGCAGCTTAGGTCTAGCGGGGGTCACAGATACGCAGTATTTT
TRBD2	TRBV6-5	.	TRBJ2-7	CATRGSGSLSYEQYF	TGTGCCACCAGGGGTAGCGGGAGCCTCTCCTACGAGCAGTACTTC
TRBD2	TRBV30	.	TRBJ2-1	CAWSVGTSAYNEQFF	TGTGCCTGGAGTGTTGGGACTAGTGCCTACAATGAGCAGTTCTTC
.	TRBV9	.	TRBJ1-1	CASSVSEGPVDTEAFF	TGTGCCAGCAGCGTATCTGAGGGTCCCGTTGACACTGAAGCTTTCTTT
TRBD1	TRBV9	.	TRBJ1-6	CASSVRTGGSPLHF	TGTGCCAGCAGCGTCCGGACAGGGGGCTCACCCCTCCACTTT
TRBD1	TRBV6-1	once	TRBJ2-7	CASSRGQGLSYEQYF	TGTGCCAGCAGCCGGGGACAGGGCCTATCCTACGAGCAGTACTTC
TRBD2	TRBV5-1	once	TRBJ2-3	CASSLELAGSGYF	TGCGCCAGCAGCTTGGAACTAGCGGGAAGTGGCTATTTT
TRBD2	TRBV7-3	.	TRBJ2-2	CASSLTGRAGELFF	TGTGCCAGCAGCTTAACAGGGAGGGCCGGGGAGCTGTTTTTT
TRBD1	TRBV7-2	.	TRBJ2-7	CASSVGQATTYEQYF	TGTGCCAGCAGCGTTGGACAGGCCACCACCTACGAGCAGTACTTC
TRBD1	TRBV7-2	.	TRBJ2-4	CASSWGPDRAKNIQYF	TGTGCCAGCAGCTGGGGCCCTGACAGGGCAAAAAACATTCAGTACTTC
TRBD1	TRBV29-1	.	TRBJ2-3	CSADRGQADTQYF	TGCAGCGCTGACAGGGGGCAAGCAGATACGCAGTATTTT
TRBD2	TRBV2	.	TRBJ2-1	CASVAPTSGGYNEQFF	TGTGCCAGCGTCGCCCCGACTAGCGGGGGGTACAATGAGCAGTTCTTC
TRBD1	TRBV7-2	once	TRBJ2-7	CASRLNPGQGYEQYF	TGTGCCAGCAGGCTCAACCCGGGACAGGGCTACGAGCAGTACTTC
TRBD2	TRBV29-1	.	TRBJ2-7	CSVEGGGRTPYEQYF	TGCAGCGTTGAAGGGGGCGGGAGGACCCCCTACGAGCAGTACTTC
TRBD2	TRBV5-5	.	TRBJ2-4	CASSFGTGGIQYF	TGTGCCAGCAGCTTTGGGACGGGAGGCATTCAGTACTTC
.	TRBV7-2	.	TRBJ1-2	CASSAGDYGYTF	TGTGCCAGCAGCGCGGGAGACTATGGCTACACCTTC
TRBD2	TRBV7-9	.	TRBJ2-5	CASTESGSGPRKTQYF	TGTGCCAGCACGGAGTCGGGTAGCGGGCCTCGGAAGACCCAGTACTTC
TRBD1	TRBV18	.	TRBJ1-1	CASSPDRVEAFF	TGTGCCAGCTCACCCGACAGGGTTGAAGCTTTCTTT
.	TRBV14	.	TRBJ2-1	CASSHSRLSQTNEQFF	TGTGCCAGCAGCCACTCTAGGCTTAGCCAAACCAATGAGCAGTTCTTC
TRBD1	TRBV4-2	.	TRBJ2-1	CASSQDQTRGPTGGEQFF	TGTGCCAGCAGCCAAGATCAAACCCGTGGGCCCACAGGGGGTGAGCAGTTCTTC
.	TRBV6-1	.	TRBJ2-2	CASSDWTAEGKSRDGGELFF	TGTGCCAGCAGTGACTGGACAGCGGAAGGTAAGTCAAGAGACGGCGGGGAGCTGTTTTTT
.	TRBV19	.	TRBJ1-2	CASRRRADLFNYGYTF	TGTGCCAGTAGGAGGCGGGCAGACCTTTTTAACTATGGCTACACCTTC
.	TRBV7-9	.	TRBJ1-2	CASSFREGFAGYTF	TGTGCCAGCAGCTTTAGGGAGGGGTTTGCTGGCTACACCTTC